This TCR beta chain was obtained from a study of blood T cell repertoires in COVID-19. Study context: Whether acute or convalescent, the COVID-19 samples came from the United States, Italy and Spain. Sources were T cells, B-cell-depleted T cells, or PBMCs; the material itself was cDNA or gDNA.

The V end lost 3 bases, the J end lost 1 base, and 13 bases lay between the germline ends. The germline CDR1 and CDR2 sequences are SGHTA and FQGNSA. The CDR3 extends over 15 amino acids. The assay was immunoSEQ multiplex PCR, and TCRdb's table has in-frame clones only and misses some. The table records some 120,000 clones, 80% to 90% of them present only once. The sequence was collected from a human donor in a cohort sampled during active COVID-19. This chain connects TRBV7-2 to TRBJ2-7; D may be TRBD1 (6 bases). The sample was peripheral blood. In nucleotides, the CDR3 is TGTGCCAGCAGCTTGCAGACAGGTATTTCCTACGAGCAGTACTTC. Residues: CASSLQTGISYEQYF.